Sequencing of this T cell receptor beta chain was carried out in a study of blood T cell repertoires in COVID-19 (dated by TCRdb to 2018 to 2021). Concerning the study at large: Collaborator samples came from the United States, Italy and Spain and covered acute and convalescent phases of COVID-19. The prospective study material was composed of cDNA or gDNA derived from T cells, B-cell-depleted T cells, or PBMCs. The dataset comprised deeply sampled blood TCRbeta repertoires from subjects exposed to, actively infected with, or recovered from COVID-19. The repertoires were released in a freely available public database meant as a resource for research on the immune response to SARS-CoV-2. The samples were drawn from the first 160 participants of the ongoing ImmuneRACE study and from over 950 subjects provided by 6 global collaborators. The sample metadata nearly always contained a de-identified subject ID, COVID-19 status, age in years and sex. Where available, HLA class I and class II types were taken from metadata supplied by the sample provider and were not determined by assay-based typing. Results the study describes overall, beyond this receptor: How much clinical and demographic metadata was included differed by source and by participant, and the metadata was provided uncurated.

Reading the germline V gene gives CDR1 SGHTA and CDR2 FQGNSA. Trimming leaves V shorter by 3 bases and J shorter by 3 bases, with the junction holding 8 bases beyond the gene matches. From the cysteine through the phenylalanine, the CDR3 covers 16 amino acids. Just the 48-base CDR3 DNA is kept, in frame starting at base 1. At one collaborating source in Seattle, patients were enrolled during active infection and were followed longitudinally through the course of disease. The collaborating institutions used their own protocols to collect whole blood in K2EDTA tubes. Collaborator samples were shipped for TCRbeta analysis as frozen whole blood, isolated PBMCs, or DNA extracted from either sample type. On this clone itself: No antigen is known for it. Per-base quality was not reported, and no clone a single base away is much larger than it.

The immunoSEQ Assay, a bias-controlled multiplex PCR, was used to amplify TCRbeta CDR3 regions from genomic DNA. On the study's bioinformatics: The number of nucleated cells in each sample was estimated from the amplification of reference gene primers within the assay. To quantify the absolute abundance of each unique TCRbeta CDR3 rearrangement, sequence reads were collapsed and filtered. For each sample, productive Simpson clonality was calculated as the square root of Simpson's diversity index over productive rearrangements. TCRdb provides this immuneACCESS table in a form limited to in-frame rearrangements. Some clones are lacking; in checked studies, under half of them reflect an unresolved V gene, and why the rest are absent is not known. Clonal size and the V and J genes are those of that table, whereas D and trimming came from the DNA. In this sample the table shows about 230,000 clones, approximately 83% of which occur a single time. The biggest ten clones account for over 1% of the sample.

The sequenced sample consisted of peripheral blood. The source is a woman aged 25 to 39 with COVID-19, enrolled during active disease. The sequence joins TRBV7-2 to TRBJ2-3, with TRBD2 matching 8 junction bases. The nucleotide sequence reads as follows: TGTGCCAGCAGCTTTCGGGCGGGGGGTGTTACAGATACGCAGTATTTT. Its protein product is CASSFRAGGVTDTQYF.